This TCR beta chain stems from a study of T cell repertoires in cytomegalovirus infection. Looking at the study overall: Indications of both CMV infection and matching HLA type were provided by public TCR beta signatures.

Study-wide results and limits: Cumulative public TCR beta family frequency identified CMV carriers with the relevant HLA. In two of eight donors, the top clonotype was HLA-C-restricted CMV-specific.

TCRdb processed the reads anew with MiXCR; each CDR3 protein has one entry. There are 560,000 or so distinct CDR3 sequences in the sample; about 17% occur only once, and roughly 25% lies in the top ten. The CDR3 contains 13 residues. The germline V gene has CDR1 LGHNT and CDR2 FRNRAP. Trimming stripped 6 bases from V and 4 bases from J, with 12 bases between. This clonotype occurred a few times. What it binds is unknown. V is TRBV12-5 and J is TRBJ2-5; D perhaps matches TRBD2 (6 bases). The sample taken for sequencing was CD8+ T cells from PBMCs. This receptor was identified in a human donor in good health (CMV status not recorded). Some clones in this sample may be carry-over from other donors' samples. The CDR3 region has the DNA TGTGCTAGTGGGGAGGGCGGTCGAGAGACCCAGTACTTC. The encoded protein is CASGEGGRETQYF.